Following are 20 T cell receptor beta chains from one sample sequenced in a study of OX40 agonist ivuxolimab in advanced cancers. The method was immunoSEQ multiplex PCR; TCRdb's version includes in-frame clones alone and lacks a portion of them. The sample contains around 130,000 clones, just over 90% of which appear only once. Sequenced here: CD4+ or CD8+ T cells sorted from blood, sampled in a trial of the OX40 agonist ivuxolimab. These receptors were collected from an adult with an advanced solid tumor such as melanoma, head and neck, liver or kidney cancer.

The rearrangement links TRBV5-1 to TRBJ2-7, with D maybe TRBD1 (6 bases). Germline CDR1 SGHRS, CDR2 YFSETQ. V lost 0 bases and J 7 bases, leaving 17 bases between the germline ends. This CDR3 comprises 15 residues. CDR3 bases: TGCGCCAGCAGCTTGGTAGGGGGACCCCTCGGGGAGCAGTACTTC. Protein: CASSLVGGPLGEQYF.

The rearrangement uses TRBV28 and TRBJ2-7, with D perhaps matching TRBD1 (7 bases). The CDR3 extends over 14 amino acids. Germline values: CDR1 MDHEN, CDR2 SYDVKM. V lost 10 bases and J 4 bases, leaving 20 bases between the germline ends. CDR3 amino acids: CATHAGTVNYEQYF. The CDR3 DNA follows: TGTGCCACTCATGCGGGGACAGTCAATTACGAGCAGTACTTC.

The J gene is TRBJ1-5, the V gene TRBV28, with D maybe TRBD1 (5 bases). The CDR3 length is 15 residues. V was clipped by 7 bases and J by 6 bases, with 19 bases between them. Germline lookup yields CDR1 MDHEN and CDR2 SYDVKM. This CDR3 reads CASTLSNGGSQPQHF. The CDR3 nucleotides read TGTGCCAGCACCCTATCAAACGGGGGGAGTCAGCCCCAGCATTTT. Complete variable domain (other parts from reference TRBV28 and TRBJ1-5): DVKVTQSSRYLVKRTGEKVFLECVQDMDHENMFWYRQDPGLGLRLIYFSYDVKMKEKGDIPEGYSVSREKKERFSLILESASTNQTSMYLCASTLSNGGSQPQHFGDGTRLSIL.

The chain is built from TRBV7-2 and TRBJ1-5; 7 nucleotides match TRBD1. This CDR3 is built from 16 residues. The V and J ends lost 3 bases and 4 bases, in that order; junction bases with no gene match: 9. CDR1 and CDR2 (germline): SGHTA, FQGNSA. The CDR3 spells CASSFEGAFTNQPQHF. CDR3 coding DNA: TGTGCCAGCAGCTTCGAGGGGGCATTTACAAATCAGCCCCAGCATTTT.

This clone was picked up one time. The V and J genes are TRBV6-6 and TRBJ2-1, with D tentatively TRBD1 or TRBD2 (5 bases each). Trimming shortened V by 6 bases and J by 3 bases, and 15 bases separated the two germline ends. The germline V gene encodes CDR1 MNHNY and CDR2 SVGAGI (reference sequence). The CDR3 extends over 15 amino acids. For the CDR3, the DNA is TGTGCCAGCAGGGTATCCGGGACGATCTACAATGAGCAGTTCTTC. Translation gives CASRVSGTIYNEQFF.

The V call is TRBV5-4, the J call TRBJ1-2; D not certain. Germline values: CDR1 SGHNT, CDR2 YYREEE (reference sequence). This CDR3 is 17 amino acids long. The germline V and J ends were trimmed by 0 bases and 0 bases, with 15 bases remaining between them. The CDR3 region is CASSLDQLTPSNYGYTF. The CDR3 nucleotides are TGTGCCAGCAGCTTGGATCAGCTAACCCCTTCTAACTATGGCTACACCTTC. The whole variable domain, remainder taken from reference TRBV5-4 and TRBJ1-2, is ETGVTQSPTHLIKTRGQQVTLRCSSQSGHNTVSWYQQALGQGPQFIFQYYREEENGRGNFPPRFSGLQFPNYSSELNVNALELDDSALYLCASSLDQLTPSNYGYTFGSGTRLTVV.

The chain combines TRBV2 with TRBJ1-4; 8 nucleotides match TRBD1. CDR3 length: 15 residues. The germline gives CDR1 SNHLY, CDR2 FYNNEI. Trimming took 5 bases from V and 8 from J; bases not matched to a gene: 10. The CDR3 loop is CASSISGGRKEKLFF. CDR3 coding DNA: TGTGCCAGCAGTATATCAGGGGGCCGTAAGGAAAAACTGTTTTTT.

The V call is TRBV25-1, the J call TRBJ1-1; D is unresolved. Trimming took off 2 bases at V and 4 bases at J, with 14 bases between the two ends. Germline values: CDR1 MGHDK, CDR2 SYGVNS. The CDR3 consists of 15 residues. The CDR3 nucleotides are TGTGCCAGCAGTGAACGGTCGGGTATATTCACTGAAGCTTTCTTT. This encodes CASSERSGIFTEAFF.

The chain links TRBV15 to TRBJ1-2, with 9 nucleotides matching TRBD1. The CDR3 is made up of 17 amino acids. Germline assignment: CDR1 LNHNV and CDR2 YYDKDF (reference sequence). J lost 9 bases, V lost 0 bases, and 14 bases had no gene match. The CDR3 reads CATSREGTGFKSGSYTF. The CDR3 nucleotides read TGTGCCACCAGCAGAGAGGGGACAGGGTTTAAGTCGGGGAGCTACACCTTC. The entire variable domain, with the rest obtained from reference TRBV15 and TRBJ1-2, is as follows: DAMVIQNPRYQVTQFGKPVTLSCSQTLNHNVMYWYQQKSSQAPKLLFHYYDKDFNNEADTPDNFQSRRPNTSFCFLDIRSPGLGDTAMYLCATSREGTGFKSGSYTFGSGTRLTVV.

The chain uses TRBV2 and TRBJ2-3; TRBD1 matches 8 bases. The length of the CDR3 is 13 residues. The V gene end was trimmed by 6 bases and the J gene end by 5 bases; junction bases not matched to a gene: 4. Germline values: CDR1 SNHLY, CDR2 FYNNEI. The CDR3 spells CASSQGALDTQYF. In nucleotides, the CDR3 is TGTGCCAGCAGCCAGGGGGCGCTAGATACGCAGTATTTT.

The chain couples TRBV9 to TRBJ1-3; D is undetermined. V dropped 2 bases and J dropped 0 bases, with 6 bases sitting between them. The CDR3 sequence is 14 residues long. CDR1 is SGDLS, CDR2 YYNGEE, per germline. CDR3 region: CASSVRSSGNTIYF. The DNA for the CDR3 is TGTGCCAGCAGCGTTAGAAGCTCTGGAAACACCATATATTTT.

In DNA, the CDR3 is TGTGCCAGCAGCGCCCGGGGCAGGTCATCCGGGGAGCTGTTTTTT. Its protein product is CASSARGRSSGELFF. This rearrangement joins TRBV11-1 to TRBJ2-2, with D possibly being TRBD1 or TRBD2 (5 bases each). V lost 5 bases and J lost 6, with 16 bases in between. CDR1 SGHAT and CDR2 FQDESV come from the germline V gene (reference sequence). The CDR3 is made up of 15 amino acids.

CDR3 nucleotide sequence: TGTGCCAGTAGGGGACAGGGGGCTAATTCACCCCTCCACTTT. It encodes CASRGQGANSPLHF. This sequence joins TRBV19 and TRBJ1-6; TRBD1 agrees at 12 bases. CDR1 and CDR2 from the germline V gene are LNHDA and SQIVND (reference sequence). The CDR3 loop spans 14 amino acids. With V trimmed by 6 bases and J by 6 bases, 0 bases remained unmatched.

The chain joins TRBV5-4 to TRBJ1-2, with D possibly matching TRBD1 (6 bases). The CDR3 runs 14 residues. CDR1 is SGHNT and CDR2 is YYREEE in the germline V gene (reference sequence). The germline V and J ends were trimmed by 2 bases and 8 bases, with 16 bases remaining between them. The CDR3 nucleotides are TGTGCCAGCAGCTTACAGGGCCAGGGTTGGGGCTACACCTTC. It specifies CASSLQGQGWGYTF.

The V call is TRBV28, the J call TRBJ1-1, with D uncertain. This CDR3 region has 10 residues. The germline V gene encodes CDR1 MDHEN and CDR2 SYDVKM. V was clipped by 8 bases and J by 7 bases, with 8 bases between them. The CDR3 loop reads CASGNFEAFF. As DNA, the CDR3 is TGTGCCAGCGGAAACTTTGAAGCTTTCTTT.

In nucleotides, the CDR3 is TGTGCCAGCAGCGTAGGGACTAGCGGTGAGCAGTTCTTC. Its translation: CASSVGTSGEQFF. The V gene is TRBV9, the J gene TRBJ2-1; 10 bases align to TRBD2. V lost 0 bases and J lost 9; bases outside the gene matches: 0. The germline gives CDR1 SGDLS, CDR2 YYNGEE. The CDR3 spans 13 residues.

The chain carries TRBV7-9 and TRBJ2-2, with D hard to call. Germline-derived CDR1 and CDR2 are SEHNR and FQNEAQ (reference sequence). This CDR3 has 13 residues. V was cut by 6 bases and J by 2 bases, with 7 bases left in between. The CDR3 DNA sequence: TGTGCCAGCAGTCGACTCAACACCGGGGAGCTGTTTTTT. This gives the protein CASSRLNTGELFF.

This chain joins TRBV29-1 and TRBJ2-3, with 7 bases fitting TRBD1. Trimming at V came to 6 bases and at J to 4 bases, leaving 4 bases not matched to a gene. Per the germline V gene, CDR1 is SQVTM and CDR2 is ANQGSEA. CDR3 length: 12 residues. The CDR3: CSVETGSDTQYF. The CDR3 bases are TGCAGCGTCGAGACAGGGTCAGATACGCAGTATTTT.

This clone showed up just a few times. The chain is built from TRBV2 and TRBJ2-7, with 10 bases lining up with TRBD1. Losses at the gene ends were 5 bases for V and 0 bases for J; bases not matched to a gene: 4. The CDR3 loop spans 15 amino acids. CDR1 SNHLY and CDR2 FYNNEI come from the germline V gene. The CDR3 protein is CASSKTGGLSYEQYF. The CDR3 DNA follows: TGTGCCAGCAGTAAGACAGGGGGCCTCTCCTACGAGCAGTACTTC. Based on the CDR3 plus reference TRBV2 and TRBJ2-7, the full variable domain is EPEVTQTPSHQVTQMGQEVILRCVPISNHLYFYWYRQILGQKVEFLVSFYNNEISEKSEIFDDQFSVERPDGSNFTLKIRSTKLEDSAMYFCASSKTGGLSYEQYFGPGTRLTVT.

The chain employs TRBV5-6 and TRBJ2-5, with D unresolved. V was trimmed by 0 bases and J by 5 bases, leaving 8 bases between them. The CDR3 covers 13 residues. Germline-derived CDR1 and CDR2 are SGHDT and YYEEEE. The CDR3 sequence is CASSLALVETQYF. The CDR3, as DNA: TGTGCCAGCAGCTTGGCGTTAGTCGAGACCCAGTACTTC.